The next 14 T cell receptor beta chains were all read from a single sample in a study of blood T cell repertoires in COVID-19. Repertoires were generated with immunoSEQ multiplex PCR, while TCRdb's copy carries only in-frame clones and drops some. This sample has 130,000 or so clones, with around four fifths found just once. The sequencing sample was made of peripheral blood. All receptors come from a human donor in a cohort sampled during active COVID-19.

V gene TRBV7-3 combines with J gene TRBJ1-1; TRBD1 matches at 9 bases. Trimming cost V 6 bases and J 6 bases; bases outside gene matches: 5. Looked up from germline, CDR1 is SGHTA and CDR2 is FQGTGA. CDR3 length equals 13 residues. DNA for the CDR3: TGTGCCAGCAGAGACAGGGGGGACTCTGAAGCTTTCTTT. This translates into CASRDRGDSEAFF.

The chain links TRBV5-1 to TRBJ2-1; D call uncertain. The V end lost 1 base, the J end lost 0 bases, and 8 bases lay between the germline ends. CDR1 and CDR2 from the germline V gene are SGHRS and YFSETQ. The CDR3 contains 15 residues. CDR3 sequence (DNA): TGCGCCAGCAGCTTGCAGGATCGCTCCTACAATGAGCAGTTCTTC. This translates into CASSLQDRSYNEQFF.

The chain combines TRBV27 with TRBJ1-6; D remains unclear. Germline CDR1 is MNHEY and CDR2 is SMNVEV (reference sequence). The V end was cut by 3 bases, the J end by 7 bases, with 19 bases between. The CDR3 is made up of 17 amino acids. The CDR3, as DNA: TGTGCCAGCAGTTTTATCCGGACGGGGAATAAAAATTCACCCCTCCACTTT. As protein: CASSFIRTGNKNSPLHF.

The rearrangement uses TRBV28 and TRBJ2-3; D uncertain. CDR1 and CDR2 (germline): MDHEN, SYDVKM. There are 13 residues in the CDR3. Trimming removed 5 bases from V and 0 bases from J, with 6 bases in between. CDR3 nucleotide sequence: TGTGCCAGCAGTATCACTAGCACAGATACGCAGTATTTT. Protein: CASSITSTDTQYF.

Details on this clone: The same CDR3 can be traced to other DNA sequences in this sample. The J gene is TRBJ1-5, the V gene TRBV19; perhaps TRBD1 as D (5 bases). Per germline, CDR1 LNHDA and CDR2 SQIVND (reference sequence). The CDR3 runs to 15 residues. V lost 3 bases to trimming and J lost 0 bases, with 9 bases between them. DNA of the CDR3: TGTGCCAGTAGTATCTTGGGGGGTAGCAATCAGCCCCAGCATTTT. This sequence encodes CASSILGGSNQPQHF.

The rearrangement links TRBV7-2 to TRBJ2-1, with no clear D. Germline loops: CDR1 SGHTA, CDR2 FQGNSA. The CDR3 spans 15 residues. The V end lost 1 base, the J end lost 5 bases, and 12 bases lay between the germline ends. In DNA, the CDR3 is TGTGCCAGCAGCTTAGTACGCGGCCTAAACAATGAGCAGTTCTTC. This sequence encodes CASSLVRGLNNEQFF.

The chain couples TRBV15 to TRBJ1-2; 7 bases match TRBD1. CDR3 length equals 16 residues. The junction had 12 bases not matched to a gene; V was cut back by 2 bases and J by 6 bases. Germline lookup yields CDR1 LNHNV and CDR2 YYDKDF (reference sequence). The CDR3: CATSRTTLTGLDGYTF. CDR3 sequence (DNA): TGTGCCACCAGCAGAACGACATTGACAGGGTTGGATGGCTACACCTTC.

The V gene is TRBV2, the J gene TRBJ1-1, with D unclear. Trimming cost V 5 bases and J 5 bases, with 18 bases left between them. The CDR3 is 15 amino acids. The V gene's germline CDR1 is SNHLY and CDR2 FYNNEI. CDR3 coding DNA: TGTGCCAGCAGTCCAGATACCAGGTTTGCGACTGAAGCTTTCTTT. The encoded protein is CASSPDTRFATEAFF.

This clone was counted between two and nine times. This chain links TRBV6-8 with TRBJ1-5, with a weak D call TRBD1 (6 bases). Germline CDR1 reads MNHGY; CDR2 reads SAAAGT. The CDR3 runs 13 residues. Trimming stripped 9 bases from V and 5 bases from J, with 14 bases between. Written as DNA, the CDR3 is TGTGCCAGAGGTGGGACAAGTGATCAGCCCCAGCATTTT. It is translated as CARGGTSDQPQHF.

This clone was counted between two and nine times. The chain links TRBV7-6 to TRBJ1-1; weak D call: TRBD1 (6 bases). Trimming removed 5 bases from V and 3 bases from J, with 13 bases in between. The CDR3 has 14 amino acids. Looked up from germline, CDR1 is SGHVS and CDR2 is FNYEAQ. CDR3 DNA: TGTGCCAGCAGCAAGCAGACAGGTTACACTGAAGCTTTCTTT. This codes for CASSKQTGYTEAFF.

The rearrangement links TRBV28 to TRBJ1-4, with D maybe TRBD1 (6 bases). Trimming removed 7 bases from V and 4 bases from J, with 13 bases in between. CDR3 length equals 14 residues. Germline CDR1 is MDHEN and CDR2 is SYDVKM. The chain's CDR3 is CASNRQVLNEKLFF. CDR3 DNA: TGTGCCAGCAATAGACAGGTTCTTAATGAAAAACTGTTTTTT.

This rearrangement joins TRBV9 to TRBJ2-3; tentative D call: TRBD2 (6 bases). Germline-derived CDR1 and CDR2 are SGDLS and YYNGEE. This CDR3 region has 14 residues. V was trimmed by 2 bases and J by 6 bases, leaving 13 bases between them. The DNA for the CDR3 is TGTGCCAGCAGCGTGGGAGGTGGTAAGGATACGCAGTATTTT. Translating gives CASSVGGGKDTQYF.

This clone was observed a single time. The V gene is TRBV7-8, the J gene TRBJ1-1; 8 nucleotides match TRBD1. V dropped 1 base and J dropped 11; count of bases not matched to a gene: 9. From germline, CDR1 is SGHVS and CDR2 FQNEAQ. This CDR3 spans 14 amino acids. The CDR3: CASSLVVAGGTAFF. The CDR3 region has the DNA TGTGCCAGCAGCTTAGTAGTGGCAGGGGGCACTGCTTTCTTT.

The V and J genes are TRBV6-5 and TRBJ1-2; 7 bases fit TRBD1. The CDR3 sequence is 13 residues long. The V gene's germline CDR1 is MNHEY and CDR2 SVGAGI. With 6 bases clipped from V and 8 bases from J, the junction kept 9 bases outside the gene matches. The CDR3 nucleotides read TGTGCCAGCAGAGAGACAGGGCGCTACGGCTACACCTTC. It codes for CASRETGRYGYTF.